This T cell receptor (beta chain) is drawn from a study of shared clonotypes between healthy human individuals. Study in general: Participating donors consisted of a couple of women and a few men aged 18 to 49.

Deep was the level used in running the assay. Genomic DNA belonging to each subset was distributed in equal measure over several immunoSEQ plates. The method was immunoSEQ multiplex PCR; TCRdb's version includes in-frame clones alone and lacks a portion of them. The sample yields about 480,000 clones, roughly 79% seen once. The CDR3 has 14 residues. V lost 3 bases and J lost 0, with 8 bases in between. CDR1 is SGHNT and CDR2 is YENEEA in the germline V gene. Notes on this clone: Other DNA sequences in this sample translate to the same CDR3.

The clonotype originates from a woman aged 40 to 55 in good health. Some clones in this sample may be carry-over from other donors' samples. The sample comprised PBMCs. The chain joins TRBV11-3 to TRBJ1-1, with D unclear. CDR3 residues: CASSFSGMNTEAFF. In nucleotides, the CDR3 is TGTGCCAGCAGCTTTTCCGGGATGAACACTGAAGCTTTCTTT. The full variable domain, with the rest looked up from reference TRBV11-3 and TRBJ1-1, is EAGVVQSPRYKIIEKKQPVAFWCNPISGHNTLYWYLQNLGQGPELLIRYENEEAVDDSQLPKDRFSAERLKGVDSTLKIQPAELGDSAVYLCASSFSGMNTEAFFGQGTRLTVV.